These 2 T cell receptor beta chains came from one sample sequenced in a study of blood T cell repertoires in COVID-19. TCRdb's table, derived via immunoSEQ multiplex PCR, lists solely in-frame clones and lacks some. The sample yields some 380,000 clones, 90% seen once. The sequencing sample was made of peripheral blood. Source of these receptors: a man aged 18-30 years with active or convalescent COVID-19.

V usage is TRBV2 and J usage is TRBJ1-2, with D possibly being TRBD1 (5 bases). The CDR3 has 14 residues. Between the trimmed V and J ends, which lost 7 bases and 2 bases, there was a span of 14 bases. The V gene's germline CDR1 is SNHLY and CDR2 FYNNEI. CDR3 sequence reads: CASIISDINYGYTF. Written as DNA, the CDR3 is TGTGCCAGCATAATCTCGGACATAAACTATGGCTACACCTTC.

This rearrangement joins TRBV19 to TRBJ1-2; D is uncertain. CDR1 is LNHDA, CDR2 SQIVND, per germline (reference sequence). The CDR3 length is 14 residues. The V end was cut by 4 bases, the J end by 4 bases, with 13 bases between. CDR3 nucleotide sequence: TGTGCCAGTAGTACCCTGACGGGAGGCTATGGCTACACCTTC. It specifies CASSTLTGGYGYTF.